The 20 T cell receptor beta chains presented below share a single source sample, sequenced in a study of T cell therapy after organ transplantation. Profiling relied on immunoSEQ multiplex PCR, and the TCRdb table lists in-frame clones only, not all of them. The sample contains about 20,000 clones, 84% of which appear only once. The antigens of these receptors remain unknown. Time point specified: 20-29 weeks after completion of therapy. Sequenced here: CD8+ T cells from blood, sampled after autologous CMV-specific T cell therapy. These receptors were taken from a human patient who had received a solid organ transplant and had CMV disease. Among the T cells, some may be from the graft donor.

V and J are TRBV5-1 and TRBJ2-7; 10 bases map to TRBD1. Germline V lookup: CDR1 SGHRS, CDR2 YFSETQ. V lost 2 bases, J lost 2 bases, and 1 base stayed unmatched. The CDR3 covers 14 residues. CDR3: CASSLGQGAYEQYF. Written as DNA, the CDR3 is TGCGCCAGCAGCTTAGGACAGGGGGCCTACGAGCAGTACTTC.

This clone was found a few times. CDR3 nucleotides: TGTGCCAGCAGTTTACCGGGACGGACTGAAGCTTTCTTT. This gives the protein CASSLPGRTEAFF. The chain is built from TRBV7-9 and TRBJ1-1; TRBD1 is a possible D gene (5 bases). V dropped 6 bases and J dropped 5 bases, with 13 bases sitting between them. The germline CDR1 and CDR2 sequences are SEHNR and FQNEAQ (reference sequence). This CDR3 region has 13 residues.

The rearrangement links TRBV29-1 to TRBJ2-1; the match to TRBD2 covers 9 bases. Unmatched junction bases numbered 0, after V lost 5 bases and J lost 7 bases. There are 11 residues in the CDR3. Germline lookup yields CDR1 SQVTM and CDR2 ANQGSEA. The chain's CDR3 is CSVLAGNEQFF. The CDR3 coding sequence is TGCAGCGTTCTAGCGGGGAATGAGCAGTTCTTC.

The table lists this clone with a few counts. The chain combines TRBV10-3 with TRBJ1-1; D gene uncertain. Germline CDR1 and CDR2: ENHRY and SYGVKD. CDR3 size: 12 residues. The ends were cut back, 4 bases at V and 1 base at J, with 4 bases in the middle. Written as DNA, the CDR3 is TGTGCCATCAGTGCACAGAACACTGAAGCTTTCTTT. Residues: CAISAQNTEAFF.

This clone occurred once. The chain links TRBV9 to TRBJ2-7; D call uncertain. This CDR3 spans 14 amino acids. V was trimmed by 3 bases and J by 1 base, leaving 11 bases between them. Germline loops: CDR1 SGDLS, CDR2 YYNGEE. The CDR3 sequence is CASSARTESYEQYF. In DNA, the CDR3 is TGTGCCAGCAGCGCGAGGACGGAATCCTACGAGCAGTACTTC.

This sequence joins TRBV27 and TRBJ1-2; no definite D call. V lost 6 bases and J lost 2, with 10 bases in between. Germline lookup yields CDR1 MNHEY and CDR2 SMNVEV (reference sequence). The CDR3 covers 13 residues. The CDR3 sequence is CASRDRGNYGYTF. CDR3 DNA: TGTGCCAGCAGGGACCGGGGAAACTATGGCTACACCTTC.

This clone was seen many times. The chain couples TRBV5-6 to TRBJ2-7, with 7 positions matching TRBD2. The V gene end was trimmed by 0 bases and the J gene end by 3 bases; junction bases not matched to a gene: 6. The V gene's germline CDR1 is SGHDT and CDR2 YYEEEE. This CDR3 region has 15 residues. The CDR3: CASSLGGGNGYEQYF. The CDR3 region has the DNA TGTGCCAGCAGCTTGGGGGGAGGGAACGGCTACGAGCAGTACTTC.

The chain combines TRBV11-2 with TRBJ2-7, with a tentative D call TRBD1 (5 bases). The CDR3 runs to 14 residues. Trimming stripped 5 bases from V and 3 bases from J, with 14 bases between. Germline V lookup: CDR1 SGHAT, CDR2 FQNNGV. For the CDR3, the DNA is TGTGCCAGCAGCAGATCAGGGATACACTACGAGCAGTACTTC. It yields the protein CASSRSGIHYEQYF.

The J gene is TRBJ2-5, the V gene TRBV6-5, with 7 nucleotides matching TRBD1. The J call may not be correct, given that the DNA end is closer to TRBJ2-7. Germline V lookup: CDR1 MNHEY, CDR2 SVGAGI. CDR3 length: 15 amino acids. The CDR3 protein is CASSHRGKYYDEQYF. In DNA, the CDR3 is TGTGCCAGCAGCCACAGGGGCAAGTATTACGACGAGCAGTACTTC.

This clone has just one count. J is TRBJ2-7 and V is TRBV5-1; 15 bases are a match to TRBD2. The CDR3 is 15 amino acids. Germline V gene lookup returns CDR1 SGHRS and CDR2 YFSETQ. Unmatched junction bases numbered 2, after V lost 4 bases and J lost 3 bases. DNA for the CDR3: TGCGCCAGCAGCGAGGGACTAGCGGGAGGCTACGAGCAGTACTTC. Protein product: CASSEGLAGGYEQYF. The full variable domain, in which reference TRBV5-1 and TRBJ2-7 provide the parts outside the CDR3, is KAGVTQTPRYLIKTRGQQVTLSCSPISGHRSVSWYQQTPGQGLQFLFEYFSETQRNKGNFPGRFSGRQFSNSRSEMNVSTLELGDSALYLCASSEGLAGGYEQYFGPGTRLTVT.

The chain combines TRBV27 with TRBJ1-1; 8 positions agree with TRBD1. This CDR3 has 13 residues. Germline V lookup: CDR1 MNHEY, CDR2 SMNVEV (reference sequence). V lost 4 bases, J lost 4 bases, and 2 bases stayed unmatched. The chain's CDR3 is CASSSGGGTEAFF. The CDR3 nucleotides are TGTGCCAGCAGTTCAGGGGGCGGCACTGAAGCTTTCTTT.

V usage is TRBV6-5 and J usage is TRBJ2-7; maybe TRBD1 (5 bases). Germline values: CDR1 MNHEY, CDR2 SVGAGI. V lost 2 bases and J 0 bases, leaving 11 bases between the germline ends. This CDR3 is built from 15 residues. CDR3 DNA: TGTGCCAGCAGTTACGGGGCTGCCCTCTCCTACGAGCAGTACTTC. Translation: CASSYGAALSYEQYF.

This rearrangement joins TRBV9 to TRBJ1-1, with D possibly TRBD1 on 6 matching bases. Germline V lookup: CDR1 SGDLS, CDR2 YYNGEE. V lost 4 bases and J lost 7, with 11 bases in between. The CDR3 has 12 amino acids. The CDR3 here is CASSFRTVEAFF. CDR3 DNA sequence: TGTGCCAGCAGCTTCAGGACAGTTGAAGCTTTCTTT.

The chain is built from TRBV11-2 and TRBJ1-1; no clear D. The CDR3 is made up of 14 amino acids. Trimming left V 5 bases short and J 6 bases short, with 16 bases between. CDR1 is SGHAT, CDR2 FQNNGV, per germline. The CDR3 loop is CASSHPWRAAEAFF. CDR3 in DNA: TGTGCCAGCAGCCACCCGTGGAGGGCCGCTGAAGCTTTCTTT.

The chain links TRBV5-8 to TRBJ2-7, with 8 bases identical to TRBD1. The J segment lost 0 bases and the V segment lost 3 bases, leaving 8 bases of the junction unmatched. The CDR3 extends over 16 amino acids. Germline-derived CDR1 and CDR2 are SGHTS and YDEGEE. CDR3 DNA: TGTGCCAGCAGCTCCACTCCCGGACAGGGCTCCTACGAGCAGTACTTC. Translated, it gives CASSSTPGQGSYEQYF. The whole variable domain, remainder taken from reference TRBV5-8 and TRBJ2-7, is EAGVTQSPTHLIKTRGQQATLRCSPISGHTSVYWYQQALGLGLQFLLWYDEGEERNRGNFPPRFSGRQFPNYSSELNVNALELEDSALYLCASSSTPGQGSYEQYFGPGTRLTVT.

In its sample, this clone was seen once. V usage is TRBV7-9 and J usage is TRBJ2-1; no clear D gene. V dropped 10 bases and J dropped 4 bases, with 11 bases sitting between them. CDR1 is SEHNR and CDR2 is FQNEAQ in the germline V gene (reference sequence). This CDR3 spans 12 amino acids. DNA of the CDR3: TGTGCCATTTACGCCAAATACAATGAGCAGTTCTTC. This sequence encodes CAIYAKYNEQFF.

This chain joins TRBV4-3 and TRBJ2-6; D is unclear. CDR1 and CDR2 (germline): LGHNA, YSLEER. The CDR3 spans 15 residues. V was cut by 5 bases and J by 1 base, with 9 bases left in between. The chain's CDR3 is CASSGTESGANVLTF. The CDR3 nucleotides read TGCGCCAGCAGCGGAACGGAGTCTGGGGCCAACGTCCTGACTTTC.

This rearrangement joins TRBV20-1 to TRBJ1-2; D is ambiguous. This CDR3 region has 11 residues. V was shortened by 2 bases and J by 8 bases, with 9 bases between the two germline ends. CDR1 is DFQATT and CDR2 is SNEGSKA in the germline V gene (reference sequence). In DNA form, the CDR3 reads TGCAGTGCTAGACGGGGTCGCGGCTACACCTTC. Encoded protein: CSARRGRGYTF.

V is TRBV10-1 and J is TRBJ2-7; a possible D gene is TRBD2 (6 bases). The CDR3 has 17 amino acids. Germline values: CDR1 WNHNN, CDR2 SYGVQD (reference sequence). The V gene lost 8 bases and the J gene lost 1 base, with 24 bases spanning the gap. The CDR3 protein is CASRGRRQRKISYEQYF. In DNA, the CDR3 is TGCGCCAGCCGGGGGAGGAGGCAGCGAAAAATTTCCTACGAGCAGTACTTC.

The chain recombines TRBV30 with TRBJ1-1, with D perhaps TRBD1 (6 bases). In germline, CDR1 is GTSNPN, CDR2 SVGIG (reference sequence). V lost 1 base to trimming and J lost 4 bases, with 10 bases between them. This CDR3 region has 13 residues. The CDR3 DNA sequence: TGTGCCTGGAGTGCGGGGGGGCTCACTGAAGCTTTCTTT. Translating gives CAWSAGGLTEAFF.